This T cell receptor (beta chain) was found in a study of beta chain features in type 1 diabetes. Per germline, CDR1 GTSNPN and CDR2 SVGIG (reference sequence). Deletions cut 0 bases from V and 4 bases from J, with 17 bases between. The CDR3 extends over 16 amino acids. This clone was picked up a small number of times. Its target is not known. TCRB transcripts that were expressed got sequenced, as all of the isolated RNA had been reverse transcribed. Assay used: immunoSEQ multiplex PCR; TCRdb lists only in-frame clones, some missing. Among about 240,000 clones listed, roughly 14% were seen once. Broader study findings: PCR might favor shorter templates, but any such skew would affect patients and controls equally. Within each of all four CD4+ subsets, Type 1 diabetes patients had TCRB CDR3s that were moderately but significantly shorter. Cells carrying high TCR expression could end up over-represented when cDNA is sequenced.

Sequencing was done on a sample of naive CD4+ T cells from blood. The V gene is TRBV30, the J gene TRBJ2-3; possibly TRBD2 for D (7 bases). The clonotype originates from a man aged 25-40 years with type 1 diabetes. In DNA, the CDR3 is TGTGCCTGGAGTGTACCTGGTCAGGGGAGGGCAGATACGCAGTATTTT. Translating gives CAWSVPGQGRADTQYF.